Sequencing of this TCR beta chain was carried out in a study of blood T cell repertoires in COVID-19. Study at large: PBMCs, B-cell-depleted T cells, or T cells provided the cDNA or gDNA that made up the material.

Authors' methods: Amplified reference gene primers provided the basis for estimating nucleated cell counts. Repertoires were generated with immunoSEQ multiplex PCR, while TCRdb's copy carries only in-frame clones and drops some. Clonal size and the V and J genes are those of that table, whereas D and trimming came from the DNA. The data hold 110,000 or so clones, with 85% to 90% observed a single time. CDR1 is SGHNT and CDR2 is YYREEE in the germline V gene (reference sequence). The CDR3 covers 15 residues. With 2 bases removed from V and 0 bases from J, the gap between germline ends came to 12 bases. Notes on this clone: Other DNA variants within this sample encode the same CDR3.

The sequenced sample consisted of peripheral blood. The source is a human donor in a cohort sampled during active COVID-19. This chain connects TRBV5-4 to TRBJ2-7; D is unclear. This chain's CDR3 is CASSFAGSSSYEQYF. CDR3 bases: TGTGCCAGCAGCTTTGCAGGCAGTTCCTCCTACGAGCAGTACTTC.